A single sample is the source of the 5 T cell receptor beta chains below, sequenced in a study of blood T cell repertoires in COVID-19. Sequencing was performed with immunoSEQ multiplex PCR; in TCRdb, only in-frame clones are kept and a portion is missing. This sample yields under 250,000 clones, of which around four fifths are seen a single time; around 2.5% belongs to the top ten. Sequenced material: peripheral blood. The receptors stem from a woman in her seventies with active or convalescent COVID-19.

The gene calls are TRBV25-1 and TRBJ2-7; 8 nucleotides match TRBD1. The CDR3 loop spans 15 amino acids. Germline CDR1 and CDR2: MGHDK and SYGVNS. Losses at the gene ends were 6 bases for V and 2 bases for J; bases not matched to a gene: 9. The CDR3 region is CASRSTGDLTYEQYF. CDR3 DNA sequence: TGTGCCAGCAGATCGACAGGGGACCTTACCTACGAGCAGTACTTC.

In DNA, the CDR3 is TGTGCCAGCTGGGGAGGTTCTGGGGCCAACGTCCTGACTTTC. Translating it yields CASWGGSGANVLTF. The chain uses TRBV6-5 and TRBJ2-6; possible D gene TRBD2, 6 bases. Trimming stripped 8 bases from V and 1 base from J, with 9 bases between. CDR1 and CDR2 (germline): MNHEY, SVGAGI. This CDR3 is built from 14 residues.

The rearrangement uses TRBV2 and TRBJ1-3; D gene unclear. The CDR3 spans 13 residues. With 6 bases removed from V and 8 bases from J, the gap between germline ends came to 14 bases. Germline V gene lookup returns CDR1 SNHLY and CDR2 FYNNEI. The CDR3 sequence: CASRTLIQDTIYF. CDR3 coding DNA: TGTGCCAGCAGAACCCTCATCCAGGACACCATATATTTT.

V usage is TRBV6-2 or TRBV6-3 and J usage is TRBJ2-3; D unclear. V was trimmed by 2 bases and J by 2 bases, leaving 8 bases between them. The CDR3 sequence is 14 residues long. Germline V lookup: CDR1 MNHEY, CDR2 SVGEGT. The CDR3 DNA follows: TGTGCCAGCAGTTACGTCCCCGTCACAGATACGCAGTATTTT. Protein: CASSYVPVTDTQYF.

In nucleotides, the CDR3 is TGTGCCAGCAGTTACACTAGCGGGATCGGGGAGACCCAGTACTTC. This codes for CASSYTSGIGETQYF. The J gene is TRBJ2-5, the V gene TRBV6-6, with TRBD2 identical over 10 bases. Germline assignment: CDR1 MNHNY and CDR2 SVGAGI (reference sequence). Trimming at V came to 2 bases and at J to 5 bases, leaving 5 bases not matched to a gene. There are 15 residues in the CDR3.